What follows are 18 T cell receptor beta chains derived from one specimen sequenced in a study of blood T cells in healthy people across ages. Using a J-beta primer mix together with a sample-barcoded 5' primer, a second PCR was run for roughly 7 to 11 cycles. TCRdb re-called the 5' RACE reads through MiXCR, storing one row per CDR3 protein. The table includes 800,000 to 950,000 distinct CDR3 sequences, about 29% detected once. The sample also formed part of further work on T cells of mothers and their children.

Sequenced material: blood. Every receptor here comes from a woman aged 40 to 50 in good health.

The J gene is TRBJ2-5, the V gene TRBV5-1, with 14 positions matching TRBD2. The CDR3 is 16 amino acids. Germline CDR1 and CDR2: SGHRS and YFSETQ. Trimming cost V 4 bases and J 4 bases; bases outside gene matches: 6. CDR3 amino acids: CASSIGTSGGPETQYF. The CDR3, as DNA: TGCGCCAGCAGCATCGGGACTAGCGGGGGTCCAGAGACCCAGTACTTC.

This clonotype was counted ten times or more. The chain links TRBV28 to TRBJ2-7; D call uncertain. The CDR3 length is 12 residues. Trimming cost V 2 bases and J 6 bases, with 8 bases left between them. Germline loops: CDR1 MDHEN, CDR2 SYDVKM. As DNA, the CDR3 is TGTGCCAGCAGTTTACGGCGTGGCGAGCAGTACTTC. Translated, it gives CASSLRRGEQYF. The whole variable domain, remainder taken from reference TRBV28 and TRBJ2-7, is DVKVTQSSRYLVKRTGEKVFLECVQDMDHENMFWYRQDPGLGLRLIYFSYDVKMKEKGDIPEGYSVSREKKERFSLILESASTNQTSMYLCASSLRRGEQYFGPGTRLTVT.

The J gene is TRBJ2-2, the V gene TRBV7-2, with D unresolved. The ends were cut back, 0 bases at V and 11 bases at J, with 7 bases in the middle. The CDR3 runs 12 residues. CDR1 and CDR2 from the germline V gene are SGHTA and FQGNSA. The CDR3 is CASSLAGRELFF. CDR3 nucleotides: TGTGCCAGCAGCTTAGCGGGTCGAGAGCTGTTTTTT.

Comments on this clonotype: Given a much more abundant clone one base away, this may be a read error. This chain joins TRBV7-8 and TRBJ2-7, with D unclear. CDR3 length: 16 residues. Trimming left V 4 bases short and J 1 base short, with 17 bases between. Germline V gives CDR1 SGHVS, CDR2 FQNEAQ. DNA for the CDR3: TGTGCCAGCAGCTCTGAGACATCCCGTCATTCCTACGAGCAGTACTTC. It encodes CASSSETSRHSYEQYF.

In its sample, this clonotype was seen a few times. This chain joins TRBV20-1 and TRBJ2-4, with D perhaps matching TRBD1 or TRBD2 (5 bases each). The CDR3 extends over 12 amino acids. Looked up from germline, CDR1 is DFQATT and CDR2 is SNEGSKA (reference sequence). V dropped 6 bases and J dropped 5 bases, with 11 bases sitting between them. CDR3 DNA: TGCAGTGCCCGGGACGTTGAAAACATTCAGTACTTC. It codes for CSARDVENIQYF.

This clonotype was found once. The CDR3 DNA reads as TGTGCCATCAGTGGGACCAGTCCAAGGGACGCTTTCTTT. It translates to CAISGTSPRDAFF. The rearrangement links TRBV10-3 to TRBJ1-1; D is perhaps TRBD1 (5 bases). CDR3 length equals 13 residues. V shed 4 bases and J shed 11 bases, with 17 bases lying between them. Germline CDR1 ENHRY, CDR2 SYGVKD.

This clonotype has just one count. The junction departs from germline at one end; a sequencing error may be responsible. The CDR3 bases are TGTGTCAGCAGAGGGGGGGGCCCTCGGAAGACCCAGTTCTTC. It is translated as CVSRGGGPRKTQFF. The chain employs TRBV6-1 and TRBJ2-1; TRBD2 is a possible D gene (7 bases). The CDR3 totals 14 residues. The germline V gene has CDR1 MNHNS and CDR2 SASEGT.

This clonotype was seen at least ten times. The germline gene is not matched at one end of the junction; a read error may be the cause. This sequence joins TRBV6-5 and TRBJ2-1; TRBD2 is a possible D gene (6 bases). CDR1 MNHEY and CDR2 SVGAGI come from the germline V gene. CDR3 size: 13 residues. CDR3 DNA: TGCGCCAGCAGCTACGGACGGGGGAATGAGCAGTTCTTC. Its translation is CASSYGRGNEQFF.

The chain joins TRBV7-2 to TRBJ2-1, with TRBD1 matching 7 bases. The CDR3 is made up of 11 amino acids. The V gene end was trimmed by 4 bases and the J gene end by 12 bases; junction bases not matched to a gene: 3. Germline CDR1 is SGHTA and CDR2 is FQGNSA. The CDR3 nucleotides are TGTGCCAGCAGCTACAGGGGCGGGCAGTTCTTC. This codes for CASSYRGGQFF.

This rearrangement joins TRBV27 to TRBJ1-4; no clear D gene. Germline lookup yields CDR1 MNHEY and CDR2 SMNVEV (reference sequence). The ends were cut back, 5 bases at V and 7 bases at J, with 17 bases in the middle. The CDR3 runs 15 residues. CDR3 sequence reads: CASSARQGRFEKLFF. The CDR3 region has the DNA TGTGCCAGCAGTGCCCGACAAGGTCGGTTTGAAAAACTGTTTTTT.

This clonotype was counted once. The chain recombines TRBV5-1 with TRBJ2-1; TRBD2 matches at 10 bases. After removal of 2 bases from V and 8 bases from J, the junction contained 10 bases not matched to a gene. Germline assignment: CDR1 SGHRS and CDR2 YFSETQ. The CDR3 runs 16 residues. CDR3 sequence: CASSFGAGGYDDEQFF. The DNA of the CDR3 is TGCGCCAGCAGCTTTGGAGCGGGGGGGTATGACGATGAGCAGTTCTTC.

J is TRBJ1-1 and V is TRBV6-2 or TRBV6-3; no clear D gene. This CDR3 is built from 11 residues. Germline loops: CDR1 MNHEY, CDR2 SVGEGT. V lost 2 bases, J lost 8 bases, and 6 bases lay in between. The CDR3 DNA reads TGTGCCAGCAGTTACCACCTCGAAGCTTTCTTT. Its translation is CASSYHLEAFF.

This clonotype has a count of ten or more. V usage is TRBV6-6 and J usage is TRBJ2-5; D is unresolved. Germline V gives CDR1 MNHNY, CDR2 SVGAGI (reference sequence). CDR3 length equals 12 residues. Trimming shortened V by 6 bases and J by 5 bases, and 10 bases separated the two germline ends. The CDR3 DNA sequence: TGTGCCAGCAGCCTCCGCCCGGAGACCCAGTACTTC. Translated: CASSLRPETQYF.

This clonotype was found many times. This chain joins TRBV6-2 or TRBV6-3 and TRBJ2-1; D is ambiguous. The CDR3 spans 11 residues. Per the germline V gene, CDR1 is MNHEY and CDR2 is SVGEGT. The V end lost 6 bases, the J end lost 5 bases, and 5 bases lay between the germline ends. Here the CDR3 reads CASSYHNEQFF. The CDR3 nucleotides are TGTGCCAGCAGCTACCACAATGAGCAGTTCTTC.

The table lists this clonotype with a few counts. The rearrangement joins TRBV4-1 to TRBJ1-1; the D gene is possibly TRBD1 (6 bases). V gave up 3 bases and J gave up 2 bases, with 10 bases separating them. The CDR3 is 14 amino acids. The germline gives CDR1 MGHRA, CDR2 YSYEKL. The CDR3 sequence: CASSHLQGNTEAFF. The CDR3 DNA follows: TGCGCCAGCAGCCACCTACAGGGTAACACTGAAGCTTTCTTT.

The V gene is TRBV28, the J gene TRBJ2-7; 8 bases match TRBD1. Germline CDR1 is MDHEN and CDR2 is SYDVKM. V shed 6 bases, J shed 11 bases, and the junction held 18 bases outside the gene matches. The CDR3 is 15 amino acids. The CDR3 loop reads CASSYKLRTGTMEYF. In DNA, the CDR3 is TGTGCCAGCAGCTACAAACTTAGGACAGGGACGATGGAGTACTTC.

The rearrangement joins TRBV4-3 to TRBJ2-1; 9 positions match TRBD2. The germline V gene has CDR1 LGHNA and CDR2 YSLEER. J lost 2 bases, V lost 0 bases, and 5 bases had no gene match. This CDR3 has 17 amino acids. The chain's CDR3 is CASSQDWGGGAYNEQFF. CDR3 bases: TGCGCCAGCAGCCAAGATTGGGGCGGGGGGGCCTACAATGAGCAGTTCTTC.

The gene calls are TRBV3-1 and TRBJ2-7; 8 bases agree with TRBD2. There are 16 residues in the CDR3. V gave up 4 bases and J gave up 5 bases; unmatched junction bases: 13. In germline, CDR1 is LGHDT, CDR2 YNNKEL (reference sequence). This CDR3 is CASSRSGVISGDEQYF. In DNA form, the CDR3 reads TGTGCCAGCAGCCGGTCTGGGGTCATTAGCGGGGACGAGCAGTACTTC.